Sequencing of this T cell receptor beta chain was carried out in a study of CD8 T cells in ankylosing spondylitis. The study's findings and limits: Made up of under ten highly homologous variants, a TCR beta motif appeared characteristic of ankylosing spondylitis blood.

Worth noting for this clonotype: The antigen is undetermined.

MiXCR, run by TCRdb on the 5' RACE reads, gives a single entry per CDR3 protein. The sample records 300,000 to 350,000 distinct CDR3 sequences, about 20% being singletons. The receptor was isolated from a female donor with ankylosing spondylitis or in good health (not recorded which). Material for sequencing was blood, either unsorted or a sorted T cell fraction (not recorded which).

CDR3 in DNA: TGTGCCAGCAGTTACTCGCGGATCGTAGAGCAGTTCTTC. This gives the protein CASSYSRIVEQFF. The chain uses TRBV6-6 and TRBJ2-1; D ambiguous. Germline lookup yields CDR1 MNHNY and CDR2 SVGAGI (reference sequence). The ends were cut back, 0 bases at V and 10 bases at J, with 10 bases in the middle. There are 13 residues in the CDR3.